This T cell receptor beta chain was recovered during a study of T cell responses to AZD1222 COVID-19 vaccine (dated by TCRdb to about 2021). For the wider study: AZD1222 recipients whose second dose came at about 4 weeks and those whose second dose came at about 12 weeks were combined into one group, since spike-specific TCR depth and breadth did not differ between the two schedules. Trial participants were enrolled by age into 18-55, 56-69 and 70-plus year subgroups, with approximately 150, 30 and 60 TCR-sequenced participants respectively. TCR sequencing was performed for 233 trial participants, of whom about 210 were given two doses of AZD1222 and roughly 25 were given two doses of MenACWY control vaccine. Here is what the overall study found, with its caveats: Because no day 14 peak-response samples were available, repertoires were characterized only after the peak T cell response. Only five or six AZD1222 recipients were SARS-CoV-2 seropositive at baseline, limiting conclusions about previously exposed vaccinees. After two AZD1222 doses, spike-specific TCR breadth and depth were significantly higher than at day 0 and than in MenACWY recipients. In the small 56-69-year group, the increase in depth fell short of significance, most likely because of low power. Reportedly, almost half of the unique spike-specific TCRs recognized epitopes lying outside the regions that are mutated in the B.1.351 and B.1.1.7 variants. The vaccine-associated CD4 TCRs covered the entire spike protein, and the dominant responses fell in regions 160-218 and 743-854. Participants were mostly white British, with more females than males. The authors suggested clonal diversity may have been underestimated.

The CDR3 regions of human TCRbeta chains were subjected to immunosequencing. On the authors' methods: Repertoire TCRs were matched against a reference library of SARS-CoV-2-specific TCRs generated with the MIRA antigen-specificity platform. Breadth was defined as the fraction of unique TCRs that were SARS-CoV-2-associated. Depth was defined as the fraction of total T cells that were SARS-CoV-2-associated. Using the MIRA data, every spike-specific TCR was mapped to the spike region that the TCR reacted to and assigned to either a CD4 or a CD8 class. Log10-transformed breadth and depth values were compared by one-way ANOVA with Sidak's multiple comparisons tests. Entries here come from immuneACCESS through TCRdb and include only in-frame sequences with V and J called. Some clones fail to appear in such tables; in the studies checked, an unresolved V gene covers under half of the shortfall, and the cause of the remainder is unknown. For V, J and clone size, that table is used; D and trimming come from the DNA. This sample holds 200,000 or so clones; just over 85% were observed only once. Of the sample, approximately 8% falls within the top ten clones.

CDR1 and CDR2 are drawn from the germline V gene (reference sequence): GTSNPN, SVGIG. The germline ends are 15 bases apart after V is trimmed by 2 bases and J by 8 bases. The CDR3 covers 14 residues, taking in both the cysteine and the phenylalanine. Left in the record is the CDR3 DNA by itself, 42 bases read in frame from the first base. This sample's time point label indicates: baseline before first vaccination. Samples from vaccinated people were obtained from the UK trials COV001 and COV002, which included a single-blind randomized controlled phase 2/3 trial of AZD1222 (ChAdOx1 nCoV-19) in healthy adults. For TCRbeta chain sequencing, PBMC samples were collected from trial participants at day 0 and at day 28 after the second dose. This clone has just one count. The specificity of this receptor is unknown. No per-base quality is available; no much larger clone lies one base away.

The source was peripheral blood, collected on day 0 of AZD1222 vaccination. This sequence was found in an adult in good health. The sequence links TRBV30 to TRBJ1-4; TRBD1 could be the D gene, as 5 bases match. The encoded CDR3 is CAWSRTTVGEKLFF. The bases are TGTGCCTGGAGTAGGACGACAGTGGGGGAAAAACTGTTTTTT.